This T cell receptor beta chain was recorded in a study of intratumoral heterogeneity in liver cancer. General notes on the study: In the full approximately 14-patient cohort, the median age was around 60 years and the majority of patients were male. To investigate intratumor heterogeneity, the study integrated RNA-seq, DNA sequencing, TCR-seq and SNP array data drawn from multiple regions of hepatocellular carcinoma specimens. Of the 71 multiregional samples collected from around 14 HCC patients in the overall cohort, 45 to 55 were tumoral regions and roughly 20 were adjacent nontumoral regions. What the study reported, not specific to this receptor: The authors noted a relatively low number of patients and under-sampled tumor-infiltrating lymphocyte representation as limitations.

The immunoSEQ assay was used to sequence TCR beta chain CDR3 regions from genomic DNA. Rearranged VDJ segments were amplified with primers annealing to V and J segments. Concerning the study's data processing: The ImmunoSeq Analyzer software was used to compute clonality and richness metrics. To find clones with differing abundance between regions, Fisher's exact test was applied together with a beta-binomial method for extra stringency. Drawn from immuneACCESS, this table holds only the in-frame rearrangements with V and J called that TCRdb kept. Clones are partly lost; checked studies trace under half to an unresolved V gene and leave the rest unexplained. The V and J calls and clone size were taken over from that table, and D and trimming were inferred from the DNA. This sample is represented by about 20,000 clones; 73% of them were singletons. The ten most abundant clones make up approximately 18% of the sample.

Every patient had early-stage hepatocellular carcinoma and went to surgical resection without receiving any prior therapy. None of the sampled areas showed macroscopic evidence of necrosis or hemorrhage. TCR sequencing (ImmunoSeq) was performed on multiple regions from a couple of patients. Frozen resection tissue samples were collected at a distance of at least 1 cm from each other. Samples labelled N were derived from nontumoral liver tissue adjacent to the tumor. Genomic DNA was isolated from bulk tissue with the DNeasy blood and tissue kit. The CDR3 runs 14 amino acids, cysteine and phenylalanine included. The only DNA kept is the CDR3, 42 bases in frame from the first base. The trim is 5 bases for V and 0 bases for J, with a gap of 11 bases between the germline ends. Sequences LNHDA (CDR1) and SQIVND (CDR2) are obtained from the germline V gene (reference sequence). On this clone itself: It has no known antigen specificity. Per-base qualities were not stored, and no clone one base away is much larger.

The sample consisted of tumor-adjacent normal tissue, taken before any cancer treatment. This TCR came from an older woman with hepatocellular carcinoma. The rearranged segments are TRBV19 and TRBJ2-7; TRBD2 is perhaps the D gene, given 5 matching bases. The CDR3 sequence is CASSEDSSSYEQYF. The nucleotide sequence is TGTGCCAGTAGTGAGGACTCAAGCTCCTACGAGCAGTACTTC. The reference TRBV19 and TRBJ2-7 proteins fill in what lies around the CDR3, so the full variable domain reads DGGITQSPKYLFRKEGQNVTLSCEQNLNHDAMYWYRQDPGQGLRLIYYSQIVNDFQKGDIAEGYSVSREKKESFPLTVTSAQKNPTAFYLCASSEDSSSYEQYFGPGTRLTVT.